The TCR beta chain described here comes from a study of neoadjuvant anti-PD-1 for oral cavity cancer. Libraries were prepared by immunoSEQ multiplex PCR; TCRdb keeps only in-frame clonotypes and omits some of them. In the table there are more than 11,000 clones, 65% to 80% of which are singletons. Only a few counts were recorded for this clone. Time point described: after neoadjuvant nivolumab, at surgical resection. These newly diagnosed stage II-IVA oral cavity squamous cell carcinoma patients had no prior systemic or radiation treatment. Germline V gene sequence: CDR1 GTSNPN, CDR2 SVGIG (reference sequence). Trimming shortened V by 4 bases and J by 6 bases, and 6 bases separated the two germline ends. The CDR3 totals 10 residues.

This TCR came from a person aged 35-80 years with oral cavity squamous cell carcinoma. The source was PBMCs, collected after nivolumab (anti-PD-1) treatment. The chain has TRBV30 and TRBJ1-2; D unresolved. The chain's CDR3 is CAWMRDGYTF. For the CDR3, the DNA is TGTGCCTGGATGAGGGATGGCTACACCTTC.